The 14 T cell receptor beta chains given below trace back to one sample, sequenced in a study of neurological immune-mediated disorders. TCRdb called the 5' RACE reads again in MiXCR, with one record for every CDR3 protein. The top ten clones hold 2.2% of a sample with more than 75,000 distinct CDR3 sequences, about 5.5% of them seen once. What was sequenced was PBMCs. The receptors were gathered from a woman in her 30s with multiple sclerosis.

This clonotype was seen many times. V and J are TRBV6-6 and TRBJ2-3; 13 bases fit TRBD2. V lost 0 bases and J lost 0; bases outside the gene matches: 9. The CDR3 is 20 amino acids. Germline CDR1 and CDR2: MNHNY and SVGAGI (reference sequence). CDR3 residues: CASSYSPGLAGPRSTDTQYF. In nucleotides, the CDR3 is TGTGCCAGCAGTTACTCCCCGGGACTAGCGGGGCCTAGGAGCACAGATACGCAGTATTTT.

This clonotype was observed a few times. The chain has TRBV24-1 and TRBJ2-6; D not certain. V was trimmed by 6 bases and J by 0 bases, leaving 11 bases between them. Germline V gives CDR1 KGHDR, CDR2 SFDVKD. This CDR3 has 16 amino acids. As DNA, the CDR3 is TGTGCCACCAGTCGTACCACAATCTCTGGGGCCAACGTCCTGACTTTC. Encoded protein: CATSRTTISGANVLTF.

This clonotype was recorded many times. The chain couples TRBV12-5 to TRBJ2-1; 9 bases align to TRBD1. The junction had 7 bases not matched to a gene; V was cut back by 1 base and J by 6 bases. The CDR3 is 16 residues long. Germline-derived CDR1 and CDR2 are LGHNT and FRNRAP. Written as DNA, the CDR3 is TGTGCTAGTGGTTTGGCCGACAGGGGGGCCACCAATGAGCAGTTCTTC. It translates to CASGLADRGATNEQFF.

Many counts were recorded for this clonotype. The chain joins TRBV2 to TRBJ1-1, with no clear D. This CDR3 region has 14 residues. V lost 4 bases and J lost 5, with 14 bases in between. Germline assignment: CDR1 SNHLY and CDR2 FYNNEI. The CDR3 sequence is CASSGMRKGTEAFF. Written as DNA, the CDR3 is TGTGCCAGCAGTGGGATGCGGAAAGGGACTGAAGCTTTCTTT.

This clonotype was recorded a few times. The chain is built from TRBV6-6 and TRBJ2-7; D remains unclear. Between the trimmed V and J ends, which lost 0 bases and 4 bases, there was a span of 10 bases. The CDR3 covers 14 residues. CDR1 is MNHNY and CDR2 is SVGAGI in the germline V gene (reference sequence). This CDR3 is CASSYSMSSYEQYF. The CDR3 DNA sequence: TGTGCCAGCAGTTACTCGATGTCCTCTTACGAGCAGTACTTC.

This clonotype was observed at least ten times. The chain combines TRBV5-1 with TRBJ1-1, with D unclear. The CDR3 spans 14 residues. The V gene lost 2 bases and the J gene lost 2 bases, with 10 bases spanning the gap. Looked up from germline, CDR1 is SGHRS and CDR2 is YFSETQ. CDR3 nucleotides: TGCGCCAGCAGCTTTGCGGCCACCAACACTGAAGCTTTCTTT. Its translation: CASSFAATNTEAFF.

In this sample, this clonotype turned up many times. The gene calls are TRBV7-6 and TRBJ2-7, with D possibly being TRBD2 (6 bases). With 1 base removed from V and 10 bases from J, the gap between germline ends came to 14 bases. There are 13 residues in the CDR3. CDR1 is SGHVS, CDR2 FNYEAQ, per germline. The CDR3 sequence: CASSLGEVASQYF. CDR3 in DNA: TGTGCCAGCAGCTTAGGGGAGGTGGCTAGCCAGTACTTC. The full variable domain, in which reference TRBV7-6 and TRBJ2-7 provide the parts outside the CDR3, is GAGVSQSPRYKVTKRGQDVALRCDPISGHVSLYWYRQALGQGPEFLTYFNYEAQQDKSGLPNDRFSAERPEGSISTLTIQRTEQRDSAMYRCASSLGEVASQYFGPGTRLTVT.

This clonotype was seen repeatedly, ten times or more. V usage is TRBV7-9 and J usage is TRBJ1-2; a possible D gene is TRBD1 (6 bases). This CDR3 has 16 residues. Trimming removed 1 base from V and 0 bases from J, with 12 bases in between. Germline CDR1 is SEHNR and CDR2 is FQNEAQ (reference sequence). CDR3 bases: TGTGCCAGCAGCTTAGGGGTGACAGGAGCTAACTATGGCTACACCTTC. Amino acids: CASSLGVTGANYGYTF.

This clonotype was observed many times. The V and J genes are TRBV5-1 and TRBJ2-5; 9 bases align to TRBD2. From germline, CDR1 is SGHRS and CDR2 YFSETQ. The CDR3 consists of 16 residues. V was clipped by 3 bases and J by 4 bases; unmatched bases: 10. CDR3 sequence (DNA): TGCGCCAGCAGCTCCGGGGCAGCGGGAGGTGGAGAGACCCAGTACTTC. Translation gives CASSSGAAGGGETQYF.

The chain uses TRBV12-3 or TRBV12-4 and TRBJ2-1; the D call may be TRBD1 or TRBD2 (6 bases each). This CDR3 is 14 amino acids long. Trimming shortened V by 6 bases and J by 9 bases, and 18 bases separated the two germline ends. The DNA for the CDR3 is TGTGCCAGCAGCCCCCCGCCCCCGGGGGCTGAGCAGTTCTTC. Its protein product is CASSPPPPGAEQFF.

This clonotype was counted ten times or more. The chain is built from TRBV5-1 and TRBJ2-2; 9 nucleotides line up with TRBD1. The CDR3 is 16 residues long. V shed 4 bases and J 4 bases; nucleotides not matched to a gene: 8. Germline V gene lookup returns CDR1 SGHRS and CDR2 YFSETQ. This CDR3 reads CASSPRTGVGTGELFF. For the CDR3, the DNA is TGCGCCAGCAGCCCCCGGACAGGGGTGGGCACCGGGGAGCTGTTTTTT.

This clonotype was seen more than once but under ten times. In nucleotides, the CDR3 is TGCGCCAGCAGCTTTTCAGGGGGCGATGAAGCTTTCTTT. This translates into CASSFSGGDEAFF. The chain couples TRBV5-1 to TRBJ1-1; TRBD1 matches 8 bases. This CDR3 is 13 amino acids long. V shed 2 bases and J 7 bases; nucleotides not matched to a gene: 4. The germline gives CDR1 SGHRS, CDR2 YFSETQ.

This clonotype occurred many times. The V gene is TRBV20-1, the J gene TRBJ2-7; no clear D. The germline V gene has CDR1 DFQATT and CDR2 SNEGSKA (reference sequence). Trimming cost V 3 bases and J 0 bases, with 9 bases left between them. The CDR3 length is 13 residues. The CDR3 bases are TGCAGTGCTAGCGGACCTAGCTCCTACGAGCAGTACTTC. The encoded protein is CSASGPSSYEQYF.

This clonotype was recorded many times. CDR3 region: CASSEQGGIYLSSYNEQFF. In DNA, the CDR3 is TGTGCCAGCAGTGAGCAAGGCGGGATCTATTTGAGCTCCTACAATGAGCAGTTCTTC. This chain links TRBV25-1 with TRBJ2-1; TRBD2 is a possible D gene (6 bases). CDR1 is MGHDK and CDR2 is SYGVNS in the germline V gene. The CDR3 has 19 amino acids. V was clipped by 3 bases and J by 0 bases, with 21 bases between them.